These 27 T cell receptor beta chains came from one sample sequenced in a study of shared clonotypes between healthy human individuals. Sequencing used immunoSEQ multiplex PCR; TCRdb keeps in-frame clones, though not all of them. The table shows approximately 400,000 clones, with approximately 96% occurring only once. Specimen: memory CD8+ T cells sorted from blood. Indicated subset: CD45RO+ cells pooled with CCR7-negative TemRA cells. These receptors originate from a man aged 25-40 years in good health.

This clone has a single count. V is TRBV27 and J is TRBJ2-2; 11 bases agree with TRBD2. CDR3 length equals 15 residues. J lost 7 bases, V lost 6 bases, and 7 bases had no gene match. Germline V gene lookup returns CDR1 MNHEY and CDR2 SMNVEV (reference sequence). This CDR3 reads CASRVLAGVFGELFF. The CDR3 DNA is TGTGCCAGCAGGGTACTAGCGGGAGTTTTCGGGGAGCTGTTTTTT.

The chain employs TRBV10-3 and TRBJ2-1; TRBD2 aligns across 14 bases. Germline lookup yields CDR1 ENHRY and CDR2 SYGVKD. The CDR3 is 14 amino acids. V lost 6 bases to trimming and J lost 5 bases; unmatched junction nucleotides: 0. CDR3 DNA: TGTGCCATCAGGACTAGCGGGAGGGACAATGAGCAGTTCTTC. Its translation: CAIRTSGRDNEQFF.

V usage is TRBV2 and J usage is TRBJ1-4, with D unresolved. The CDR3 is 14 residues long. V gave up 4 bases and J gave up 0 bases, with 6 bases separating them. Germline CDR1 SNHLY, CDR2 FYNNEI. DNA of the CDR3: TGTGCCAGCAGTGGAAGGCCAACTAATGAAAAACTGTTTTTT. Its translation: CASSGRPTNEKLFF. Combining the CDR3 with reference TRBV2 and TRBJ1-4 gives the whole variable domain EPEVTQTPSHQVTQMGQEVILRCVPISNHLYFYWYRQILGQKVEFLVSFYNNEISEKSEIFDDQFSVERPDGSNFTLKIRSTKLEDSAMYFCASSGRPTNEKLFFGSGTQLSVL.

The gene calls are TRBV20-1 and TRBJ2-1; D is possibly TRBD2 (5 bases). The CDR3 totals 10 residues. Germline V gene data show CDR1 as DFQATT and CDR2 as SNEGSKA (reference sequence). Deletions cut 4 bases from V and 10 bases from J, with 8 bases between. CDR3 amino acids: CSATRGEQFF. CDR3 nucleotide sequence: TGCAGTGCTACCAGAGGGGAGCAGTTCTTC.

Notes on this clone: The sample carries other DNA sequences with the same CDR3. The chain employs TRBV5-1 and TRBJ2-5; 7 bases agree with TRBD2. This CDR3 region has 12 residues. Per the germline V gene, CDR1 is SGHRS and CDR2 is YFSETQ. Germline trimming cut 5 bases from V and 4 bases from J; bases unmatched to any gene: 2. The CDR3: CASRLAGETQYF. The CDR3 bases are TGCGCCAGCAGGTTAGCGGGAGAGACCCAGTACTTC.

The chain combines TRBV7-9 with TRBJ2-1; 8 nucleotides align to TRBD2. CDR1 SEHNR and CDR2 FQNEAQ come from the germline V gene (reference sequence). The CDR3 runs 15 residues. V lost 5 bases and J lost 15; bases outside the gene matches: 18. Written as DNA, the CDR3 is TGTGCCAGCAGCAAATCCGGGACTAGAGAGGGGCCCGGGTTCTTC. It specifies CASSKSGTREGPGFF. The whole variable domain, remainder taken from reference TRBV7-9 and TRBJ2-1, is DTGVSQNPRHKITKRGQNVTFRCDPISEHNRLYWYRQTLGQGPEFLTYFQNEAQLEKSRLLSDRFSAERPKGSFSTLEIQRTEQGDSAMYLCASSKSGTREGPGFFGPGTRLTVL.

The chain links TRBV30 to TRBJ1-2, with 8 bases that match TRBD1. V dropped 1 base and J dropped 8; count of bases not matched to a gene: 6. The length of the CDR3 is 13 residues. Germline CDR1 and CDR2: GTSNPN and SVGIG (reference sequence). For the CDR3, the DNA is TGTGCCTGGAGTGGGACAGGGCTAGGAGGCTACACCTTC. Translating gives CAWSGTGLGGYTF.

The chain carries TRBV6-5 and TRBJ2-7; tentative D call: TRBD1 (6 bases). The CDR3 totals 12 residues. Germline V gives CDR1 MNHEY, CDR2 SVGAGI. Trimming stripped 4 bases from V and 2 bases from J, with 6 bases between. The CDR3 nucleotides read TGTGCCAGCAGTTGGGACACCTACGAGCAGTACTTC. It specifies CASSWDTYEQYF.

The chain joins TRBV5-5 to TRBJ1-3; D remains ambiguous. CDR3 length equals 14 residues. CDR1 and CDR2 from the germline V gene are SGHKS and YYEKEE (reference sequence). Trimming pared 0 bases from V and 3 bases from J, leaving 7 bases between. CDR3 sequence (DNA): TGTGCCAGCAGCTTGGCAGGTTTTGGAAACACCATATATTTT. Residues: CASSLAGFGNTIYF. The full variable domain, completed using reference TRBV5-5 and TRBJ1-3, is DAGVTQSPTHLIKTRGQQVTLRCSPISGHKSVSWYQQVLGQGPQFIFQYYEKEERGRGNFPDRFSARQFPNYSSELNVNALLLGDSALYLCASSLAGFGNTIYFGEGSWLTVV.

The chain joins TRBV20-1 to TRBJ1-5; a possible D gene is TRBD1 (5 bases). The ends were cut back, 6 bases at V and 7 bases at J, with 10 bases in the middle. CDR1 DFQATT and CDR2 SNEGSKA come from the germline V gene (reference sequence). There are 11 residues in the CDR3. CDR3 residues: CSAPGGQPQHF. CDR3 DNA: TGCAGTGCCCCCGGGGGACAGCCCCAGCATTTT.

The chain recombines TRBV18 with TRBJ2-3, with TRBD2 identical over 9 bases. Trimming cost V 4 bases and J 5 bases; bases outside gene matches: 4. The CDR3 loop spans 14 amino acids. Germline assignment: CDR1 KGHSH and CDR2 LQKENI. The CDR3 protein is CASSLNSGGDTQYF. CDR3 sequence (DNA): TGTGCCAGCTCACTTAATAGCGGGGGAGATACGCAGTATTTT. Full variable domain (rest looked up from reference TRBV18 and TRBJ2-3): NAGVMQNPRHLVRRRGQEARLRCSPMKGHSHVYWYRQLPEEGLKFMVYLQKENIIDESGMPKERFSAEFPKEGPSILRIQQVVRGDSAAYFCASSLNSGGDTQYFGPGTRLTVL.

The V and J genes are TRBV6-1 and TRBJ2-5; 8 bases line up with TRBD1. Per the germline V gene, CDR1 is MNHNS and CDR2 is SASEGT. The V segment lost 2 bases and the J segment 4 bases; nucleotides outside the gene matches: 6. The CDR3 covers 15 residues. The CDR3 sequence is CASSEKTGVLETQYF. The CDR3 DNA reads TGTGCCAGCAGTGAAAAGACAGGGGTACTAGAGACCCAGTACTTC.

The chain employs TRBV28 and TRBJ2-7, with TRBD1 as a possible D gene (6 bases). The CDR3 spans 14 residues. Germline-derived CDR1 and CDR2 are MDHEN and SYDVKM. V was clipped by 3 bases and J by 4 bases, with 13 bases between them. The CDR3 reads CASSLIGGTYEQYF. DNA of the CDR3: TGTGCCAGCAGTTTGATAGGGGGTACATACGAGCAGTACTTC. Full variable domain (remainder filled in from reference TRBV28 and TRBJ2-7): DVKVTQSSRYLVKRTGEKVFLECVQDMDHENMFWYRQDPGLGLRLIYFSYDVKMKEKGDIPEGYSVSREKKERFSLILESASTNQTSMYLCASSLIGGTYEQYFGPGTRLTVT.

This clone showed up just once. This chain connects TRBV6-1 to TRBJ2-2, with TRBD2 as a possible D gene (6 bases). Germline CDR1 is MNHNS and CDR2 is SASEGT. This CDR3 has 14 residues. V was cut by 6 bases and J by 5 bases, with 13 bases left in between. The CDR3 DNA reads as TGTGCCAGCAGAAGGATTCGGGGGACCGGGGAGCTGTTTTTT. It specifies CASRRIRGTGELFF.

The chain links TRBV11-1 to TRBJ1-1; D may be TRBD1 (5 bases). Trimming took 2 bases from V and 5 from J, leaving 9 bases between them. Germline loops: CDR1 SGHAT, CDR2 FQDESV (reference sequence). This CDR3 has 13 amino acids. CDR3: CASSLYGGTEAFF. The CDR3 region has the DNA TGTGCCAGCAGCTTATACGGGGGGACTGAAGCTTTCTTT.

This chain uses TRBV30 with TRBJ2-7, with 9 bases that match TRBD1. The germline V gene has CDR1 GTSNPN and CDR2 SVGIG (reference sequence). The CDR3 contains 16 residues. V lost 4 bases and J lost 7; bases outside the gene matches: 17. This CDR3 reads CAWTAYPGQGVGEQYF. DNA for the CDR3: TGTGCCTGGACCGCGTACCCGGGACAGGGCGTAGGGGAGCAGTACTTC.

The chain combines TRBV9 with TRBJ2-1; 9 bases align to TRBD1. V lost 3 bases, J lost 7 bases, and 8 bases stayed unmatched. Germline V CDR1 and CDR2: SGDLS, YYNGEE. The CDR3 is 15 amino acids. The CDR3 protein is CASSELRDRVNEQFF. The CDR3, as DNA: TGTGCCAGCAGCGAACTCCGGGACAGGGTAAATGAGCAGTTCTTC.

The chain employs TRBV6-5 and TRBJ1-1, with D unclear. Germline V gene data show CDR1 as MNHEY and CDR2 as SVGAGI. V was cut by 3 bases and J by 5 bases, with 16 bases left in between. The CDR3 contains 15 residues. CDR3 residues: CASSYSSGFRTEAFF. Written as DNA, the CDR3 is TGTGCCAGCAGTTATTCTTCGGGATTTCGGACTGAAGCTTTCTTT.

The chain uses TRBV4-1 and TRBJ2-5; 10 nucleotides align to TRBD2. The CDR3 extends over 19 amino acids. Germline CDR1 MGHRA, CDR2 YSYEKL. Unmatched junction bases numbered 16, after V lost 1 base and J lost 5 bases. The CDR3 nucleotides are TGCGCCAGCAGCCAAGGGACGAAGCCGGGACTAGCGCTGGCTGAGACCCAGTACTTC. It translates to CASSQGTKPGLALAETQYF.

The gene calls are TRBV18 and TRBJ2-7; TRBD1 agrees at 10 bases. CDR3 length: 15 amino acids. Germline lookup yields CDR1 KGHSH and CDR2 LQKENI. V dropped 1 base and J dropped 3; count of bases not matched to a gene: 3. The CDR3 here is CASSPRGQGDYEQYF. The CDR3 coding sequence is TGTGCCAGCTCACCACGTGGACAGGGGGACTACGAGCAGTACTTC.

The gene calls are TRBV28 and TRBJ2-7, with 11 bases fitting TRBD2. The V segment lost 7 bases and the J segment 7 bases; nucleotides outside the gene matches: 9. The length of the CDR3 is 14 residues. Germline CDR1 and CDR2: MDHEN and SYDVKM. CDR3 DNA sequence: TGTGCCAGCACAAGTAGCGGGAGGGCGGGTGAGCAGTACTTC. Translation gives CASTSSGRAGEQYF.

Of note for this clone: This specimen includes other DNA sequences encoding the same CDR3. The gene calls are TRBV7-3 and TRBJ1-1; no firm D call. The CDR3 has 13 amino acids. With 0 bases removed from V and 1 base from J, the gap between germline ends came to 3 bases. Germline V gene data show CDR1 as SGHTA and CDR2 as FQGTGA. The CDR3 nucleotides are TGTGCCAGCAGCTTAACAGGGAACACTGAAGCTTTCTTT. Amino acids: CASSLTGNTEAFF.

The genes are TRBV7-2 and TRBJ1-5; D gene uncertain. The V end lost 1 base, the J end lost 0 bases, and 4 bases lay between the germline ends. CDR1 is SGHTA, CDR2 FQGNSA, per germline. The CDR3 is 14 residues long. In DNA form, the CDR3 reads TGTGCCAGCAGCTTAGACAGTAGCAATCAGCCCCAGCATTTT. It yields the protein CASSLDSSNQPQHF. Together with reference TRBV7-2 and TRBJ1-5, the CDR3 gives the full variable domain: GAGVSQSPSNKVTEKGKDVELRCDPISGHTALYWYRQSLGQGLEFLIYFQGNSAPDKSGLPSDRFSAERTGGSVSTLTIQRTQQEDSAVYLCASSLDSSNQPQHFGDGTRLSIL.

In DNA, the CDR3 is TGTGCTAGTGGTTTTTGGCCTGTCAGTGGCTACACCTTC. Translating gives CASGFWPVSGYTF. The rearrangement links TRBV12-5 to TRBJ1-2; D is ambiguous. The CDR3 consists of 13 residues. CDR1 is LGHNT and CDR2 is FRNRAP in the germline V gene. Trimming removed 3 bases at V and 7 bases at J, with 12 bases between.

The V call is TRBV4-2, the J call TRBJ2-3, with 12 positions matching TRBD2. This CDR3 has 15 amino acids. Germline V gene data show CDR1 as LGHNA and CDR2 as YNFKEQ. V lost 4 bases and J lost 4; bases outside the gene matches: 3. CDR3 DNA sequence: TGTGCCAGCAGCCCCCTAGCGGGAGGGGCAGATACGCAGTATTTT. Amino acid sequence: CASSPLAGGADTQYF.

J is TRBJ1-3 and V is TRBV19, with TRBD1 as a possible D gene (6 bases). Trimming removed 3 bases from V and 2 bases from J, with 11 bases in between. Germline V lookup: CDR1 LNHDA, CDR2 SQIVND (reference sequence). CDR3 length equals 15 residues. The CDR3 sequence is CASSMMGAPGNTIYF. The CDR3 DNA reads TGTGCCAGTAGTATGATGGGGGCGCCTGGAAACACCATATATTTT.

This chain connects TRBV30 to TRBJ1-5; no reliable D call. Germline V gene lookup returns CDR1 GTSNPN and CDR2 SVGIG (reference sequence). The germline V and J ends were trimmed by 1 base and 3 bases, with 7 bases remaining between them. CDR3 length: 13 amino acids. CDR3 sequence: CAWSDRNNQPQHF. The CDR3 coding sequence is TGTGCCTGGAGTGACCGGAACAATCAGCCCCAGCATTTT.